Sequencing of this TCR beta chain was carried out in a study of blood T cell repertoires in COVID-19. As for the study in general: Samples representing acute and convalescent COVID-19 were sourced from the United States, Italy and Spain. The analysed material was cDNA or gDNA that came from T cells, B-cell-depleted T cells, or PBMCs.

Methods used by the authors: Nucleated cell counts were estimated from reference gene primer amplification. TCRdb's copy holds only in-frame clones and misses some; the assay was immunoSEQ multiplex PCR. That table supplies the V and J calls and clone size; D and trimming were determined from the DNA. The data show some 30,000 clones, 90% seen once. Germline V gene data show CDR1 as MNHNS and CDR2 as SASEGT. V lost 2 bases and J lost 5, with 12 bases in between. CDR3 length equals 14 residues. The rearrangement uses TRBV6-1 and TRBJ1-1; D unresolved. The material sequenced was peripheral blood. The TCR was taken from a man between 70 and 80 years old with active or convalescent COVID-19. The CDR3 coding sequence is TGTGCCAGCAGTGAACAGGAAGGTCGGACTGAAGCTTTCTTT. This codes for CASSEQEGRTEAFF.